This TCR beta chain derives from a study of T cell responses to AZD1222 COVID-19 vaccine. Study-wide points: The donors showed a predominance of white British ancestry and of females, with possible underestimation of clonal diversity. Following two doses of AZD1222, Spike-specific TCR breadth and depth rose.

Of note for this clone: Its antigen is not identified.

The method was immunoSEQ multiplex PCR; TCRdb's version includes in-frame clones alone and lacks a portion of them. This sample's table reports 150,000 or so clones. Unmatched junction bases numbered 11, after V lost 2 bases and J lost 4 bases. The germline V gene has CDR1 LNHNV and CDR2 YYDKDF (reference sequence). The CDR3 is made up of 17 amino acids. The clonotype comes from an adult in good health. Sequencing was carried out using peripheral blood. The rearrangement uses TRBV15 and TRBJ1-2, with TRBD1 matching over 9 bases. The CDR3 here is CATSRNTDRGWIYGYTF. The CDR3 bases are TGTGCCACCAGCAGAAATACGGACAGGGGCTGGATCTATGGCTACACCTTC.